A single sample gave rise to the 10 T cell receptor beta chains below, sequenced in a study of cytomegalovirus exposure and HLA in healthy donors. PCR was performed using 60 Vbeta and 13 Jbeta primers. The data were produced by immunoSEQ multiplex PCR, yet TCRdb's version contains in-frame clones alone and is incomplete. This table holds about 210,000 clones. The sample comprised PBMCs. Receptors were obtained from a woman aged 25 to 39 in good health and CMV-seropositive.

V is TRBV29-1 and J is TRBJ2-3, with 10 bases matching TRBD2. This CDR3 region has 15 residues. The trim removed 6 bases at V and 3 bases at J, leaving 9 bases unmatched. Looked up from germline, CDR1 is SQVTM and CDR2 is ANQGSEA. The CDR3, as DNA: TGCAGCGTCGGCCTAGCTAGCGGGAGAACAGATACGCAGTATTTT. Translating gives CSVGLASGRTDTQYF.

The V gene is TRBV18, the J gene TRBJ2-1, with 10 bases aligning to TRBD2. The CDR3 runs to 15 residues. In germline, CDR1 is KGHSH, CDR2 LQKENI. J lost 9 bases, V lost 2 bases, and 7 bases had no gene match. CDR3 loop: CASSPASGRAIEQFF. CDR3 sequence (DNA): TGTGCCAGCTCACCAGCCAGCGGGAGGGCGATTGAGCAGTTCTTC.

The gene calls are TRBV5-1 and TRBJ2-2, with TRBD2 matching 9 bases. The CDR3 has 16 amino acids. Germline CDR1 and CDR2: SGHRS and YFSETQ. The trim removed 4 bases at V and 0 bases at J, leaving 4 bases unmatched. CDR3 amino acids: CASSPAGGANTGELFF. The DNA for the CDR3 is TGCGCCAGCAGCCCAGCGGGGGGAGCGAACACCGGGGAGCTGTTTTTT.

The CDR3 here is CASSQDSTAHEQYF. The CDR3 DNA reads as TGCGCCAGCAGCCAAGATAGTACAGCCCACGAGCAGTACTTC. The gene calls are TRBV4-3 and TRBJ2-7; no firm D call. Per the germline V gene, CDR1 is LGHNA and CDR2 is YSLEER. The CDR3 is 14 amino acids. V lost 0 bases to trimming and J lost 5 bases, with 11 bases between them.

The chain is built from TRBV5-1 and TRBJ2-1, with 9 nucleotides matching TRBD2. Germline-derived CDR1 and CDR2 are SGHRS and YFSETQ. J gave up 6 bases and V 4 bases, and 11 bases lay outside the gene matches. The CDR3 has 16 residues. CDR3 loop: CASSLGLGLAPNEQFF. CDR3 coding DNA: TGCGCCAGCAGCCTGGGATTGGGACTAGCCCCCAATGAGCAGTTCTTC.

The chain uses TRBV28 and TRBJ1-2; 7 bases agree with TRBD1. CDR3 length: 13 residues. CDR1 is MDHEN, CDR2 SYDVKM, per germline. Germline trimming cut 3 bases from V and 8 bases from J; bases unmatched to any gene: 6. CDR3 sequence reads: CASSFPGGEGYTF. CDR3 DNA sequence: TGTGCCAGCAGTTTTCCAGGGGGAGAAGGCTACACCTTC.

This chain uses TRBV9 with TRBJ1-1; TRBD1 matches at 8 bases. There are 13 residues in the CDR3. V lost 4 bases, J lost 6 bases, and 5 bases stayed unmatched. Germline V CDR1 and CDR2: SGDLS, YYNGEE. CDR3 region: CASSPDRDAEAFF. DNA of the CDR3: TGTGCCAGCAGCCCGGACAGGGACGCTGAAGCTTTCTTT.

The J gene is TRBJ2-5, the V gene TRBV11-2; 8 bases are shared with TRBD2. The CDR3 totals 13 residues. V gave up 5 bases and J gave up 3 bases; unmatched junction bases: 2. Looked up from germline, CDR1 is SGHAT and CDR2 is FQNNGV. Here the CDR3 reads CASSHSGEETQYF. For the CDR3, the DNA is TGTGCCAGCAGCCATAGCGGGGAAGAGACCCAGTACTTC.

V gene TRBV7-2 combines with J gene TRBJ1-5; 8 nucleotides align to TRBD1. After removal of 5 bases from V and 10 bases from J, the junction contained 7 bases not matched to a gene. The CDR3 loop spans 13 amino acids. Germline values: CDR1 SGHTA, CDR2 FQGNSA. The CDR3 sequence: CASSARTGSPQHF. The CDR3 region has the DNA TGTGCCAGCAGCGCCAGGACAGGGTCACCCCAGCATTTT.

V gene TRBV21-1 combines with J gene TRBJ2-7; the table calls TRBD1, which could not be checked here. TRBV21-1 is a known pseudogene. This CDR3 comprises 15 residues. The CDR3 protein is CASHLFDRDSYEQYF. CDR3 sequence (DNA): TGTGCCAGCCACCTTTTTGACAGGGACTCCTACGAGCAGTACTTC.